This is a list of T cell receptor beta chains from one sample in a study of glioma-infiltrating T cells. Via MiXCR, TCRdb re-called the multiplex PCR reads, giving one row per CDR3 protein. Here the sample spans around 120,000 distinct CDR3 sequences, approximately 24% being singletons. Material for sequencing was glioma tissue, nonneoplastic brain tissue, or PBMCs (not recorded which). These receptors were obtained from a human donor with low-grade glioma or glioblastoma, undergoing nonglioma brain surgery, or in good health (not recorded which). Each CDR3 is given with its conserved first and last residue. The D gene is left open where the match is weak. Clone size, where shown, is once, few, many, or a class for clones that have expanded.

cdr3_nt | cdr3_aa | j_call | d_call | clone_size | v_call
TGTGCCAGCAGTCCCCACCGTAATAATTCACCCCTCCACTTT | CASSPHRNNSPLHF | TRBJ1-6 | NA | many | TRBV6-1
TGTGCCAGCAGCCGACAGGTTTCATATGGCTACACCTTC | CASSRQVSYGYTF | TRBJ1-2 | NA | few | TRBV11-2
TGTGCTAGCAAGACTAGCGGGGCCTCAAGCTCCTACAATGAGCAGTTCTTC | CASKTSGASSSYNEQFF | TRBJ2-1 | TRBD2 | NA | TRBV12-5
TGTGCCAGCTCGTCGGACAGGCTGAACACTGAAGCTTTCTTT | CASSSDRLNTEAFF | TRBJ1-1 | TRBD1 | few | TRBV18
TGTGCCAGTAGTCGAGACAGAAATTACTCAATGAACACTGAAGCTTTCTTT | CASSRDRNYSMNTEAFF | TRBJ1-1 | NA | few | TRBV19
TGTGCCAGCAGCTCGCGATCGACAGGGAGAATCACTGAAGCTTTCTTT | CASSSRSTGRITEAFF | TRBJ1-1 | TRBD1 | few | TRBV7-9
TGTGCCAGCAGTTTTGAGACAGGCACAGATACGCAGTATTTT | CASSFETGTDTQYF | TRBJ2-3 | NA | many | TRBV27
TGCGCCAGCAGTGAGAGACTAGCGGGGGGGCGTTCCTACAATGAGCAGTTCTTC | CASSERLAGGRSYNEQFF | TRBJ2-1 | TRBD2 | NA | TRBV10-1
TGTGCCAGCAGCCGGTTGATCAGAAACACTGAAGCTTTCTTT | CASSRLIRNTEAFF | TRBJ1-1 | NA | NA | TRBV28
TGTGCCAGCACCGTAGGCACTGAAGCTTTCTTT | CASTVGTEAFF | TRBJ1-1 | NA | many | TRBV6-1
TGCGCCAGCAGCGGGGAAGGGACAGGCCAAGAGACCCAGTACTTC | CASSGEGTGQETQYF | TRBJ2-5 | TRBD1 | few | TRBV5-1
TGTGCCAGCAACCGAGGGGGTAGCGGGGGGTTTGATGAGCAGTTCTTC | CASNRGGSGGFDEQFF | TRBJ2-1 | TRBD2 | few | TRBV7-6
TGTGCCAGCTCACCCCCGAGGCAGGTAGAAGCTTTCTTT | CASSPPRQVEAFF | TRBJ1-1 | NA | few | TRBV18